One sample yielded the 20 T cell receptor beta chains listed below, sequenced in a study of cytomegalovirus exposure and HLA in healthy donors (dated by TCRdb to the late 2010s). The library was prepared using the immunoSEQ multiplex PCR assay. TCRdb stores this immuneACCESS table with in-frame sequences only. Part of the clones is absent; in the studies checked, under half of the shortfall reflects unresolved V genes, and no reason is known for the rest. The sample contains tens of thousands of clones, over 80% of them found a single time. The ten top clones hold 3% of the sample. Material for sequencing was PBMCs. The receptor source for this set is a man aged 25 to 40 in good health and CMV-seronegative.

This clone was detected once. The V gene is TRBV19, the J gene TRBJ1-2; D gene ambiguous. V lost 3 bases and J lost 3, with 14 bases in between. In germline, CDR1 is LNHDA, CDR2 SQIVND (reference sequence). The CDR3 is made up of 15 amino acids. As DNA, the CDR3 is TGTGCCAGTAGTATCCGACAAGGCTCCTACTATGGCTACACCTTC. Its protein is CASSIRQGSYYGYTF.

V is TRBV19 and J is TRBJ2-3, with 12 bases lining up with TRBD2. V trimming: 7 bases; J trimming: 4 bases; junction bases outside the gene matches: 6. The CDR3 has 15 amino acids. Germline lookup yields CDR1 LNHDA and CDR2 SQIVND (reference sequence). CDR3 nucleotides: TGTGCCAGTAAGGAGACTAGCGGGAGCTCAGATACGCAGTATTTT. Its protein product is CASKETSGSSDTQYF.

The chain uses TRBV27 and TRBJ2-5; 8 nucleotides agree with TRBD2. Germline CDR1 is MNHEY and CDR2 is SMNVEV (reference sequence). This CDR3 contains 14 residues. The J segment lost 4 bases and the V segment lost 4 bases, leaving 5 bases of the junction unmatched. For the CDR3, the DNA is TGTGCCAGCAGTTCCCGGGCGGGAGGAGAGACCCAGTACTTC. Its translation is CASSSRAGGETQYF.

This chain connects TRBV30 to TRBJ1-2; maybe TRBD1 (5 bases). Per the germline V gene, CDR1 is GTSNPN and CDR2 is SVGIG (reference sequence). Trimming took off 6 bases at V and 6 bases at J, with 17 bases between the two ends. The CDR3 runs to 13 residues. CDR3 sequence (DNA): TGTGCCTGTTTTGAAAAGGGGATCGATGGCTACACCTTC. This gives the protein CACFEKGIDGYTF.

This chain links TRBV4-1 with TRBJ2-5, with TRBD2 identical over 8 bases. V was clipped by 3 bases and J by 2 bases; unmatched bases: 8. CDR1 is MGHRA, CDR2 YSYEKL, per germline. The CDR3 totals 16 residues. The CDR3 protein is CASSQKPLAGQETQYF. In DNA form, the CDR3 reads TGCGCCAGCAGCCAGAAACCCCTAGCGGGTCAAGAGACCCAGTACTTC.

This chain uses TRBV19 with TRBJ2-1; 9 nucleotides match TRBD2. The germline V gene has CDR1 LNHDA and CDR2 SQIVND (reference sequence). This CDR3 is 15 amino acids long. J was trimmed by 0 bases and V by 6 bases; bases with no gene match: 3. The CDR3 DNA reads TGTGCCAGTAGAGAGACTAGCGGCTCCTACAATGAGCAGTTCTTC. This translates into CASRETSGSYNEQFF. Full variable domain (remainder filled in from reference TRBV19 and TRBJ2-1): DGGITQSPKYLFRKEGQNVTLSCEQNLNHDAMYWYRQDPGQGLRLIYYSQIVNDFQKGDIAEGYSVSREKKESFPLTVTSAQKNPTAFYLCASRETSGSYNEQFFGPGTRLTVL.

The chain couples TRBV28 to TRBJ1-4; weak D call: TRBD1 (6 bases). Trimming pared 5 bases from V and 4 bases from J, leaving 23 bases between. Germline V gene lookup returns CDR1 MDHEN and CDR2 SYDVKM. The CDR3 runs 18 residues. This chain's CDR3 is CASSRYRALTRINEKLFF. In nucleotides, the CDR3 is TGTGCCAGCAGTCGATACAGGGCGTTAACACGCATTAATGAAAAACTGTTTTTT. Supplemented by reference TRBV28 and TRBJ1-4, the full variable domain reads DVKVTQSSRYLVKRTGEKVFLECVQDMDHENMFWYRQDPGLGLRLIYFSYDVKMKEKGDIPEGYSVSREKKERFSLILESASTNQTSMYLCASSRYRALTRINEKLFFGSGTQLSVL.

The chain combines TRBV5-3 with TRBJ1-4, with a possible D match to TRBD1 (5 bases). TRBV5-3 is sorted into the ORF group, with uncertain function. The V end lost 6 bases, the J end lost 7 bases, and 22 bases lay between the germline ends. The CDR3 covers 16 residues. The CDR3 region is CARIDPRAGKGEKLFF. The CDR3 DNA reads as TGTGCCAGAATCGATCCCCGGGCAGGGAAGGGTGAAAAACTGTTTTTT.

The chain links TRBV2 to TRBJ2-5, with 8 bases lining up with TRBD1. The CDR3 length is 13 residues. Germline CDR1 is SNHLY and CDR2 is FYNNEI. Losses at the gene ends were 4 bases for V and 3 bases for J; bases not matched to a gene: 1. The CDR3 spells CASSGTGKETQYF. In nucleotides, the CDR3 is TGTGCCAGCAGTGGGACAGGGAAAGAGACCCAGTACTTC.

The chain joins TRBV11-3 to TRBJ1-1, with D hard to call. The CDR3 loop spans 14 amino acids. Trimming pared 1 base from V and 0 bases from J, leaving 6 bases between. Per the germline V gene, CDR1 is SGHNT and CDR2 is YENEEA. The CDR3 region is CASSLAVMNTEAFF. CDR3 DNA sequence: TGTGCCAGCAGCTTAGCAGTCATGAACACTGAAGCTTTCTTT. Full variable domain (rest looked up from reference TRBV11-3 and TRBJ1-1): EAGVVQSPRYKIIEKKQPVAFWCNPISGHNTLYWYLQNLGQGPELLIRYENEEAVDDSQLPKDRFSAERLKGVDSTLKIQPAELGDSAVYLCASSLAVMNTEAFFGQGTRLTVV.

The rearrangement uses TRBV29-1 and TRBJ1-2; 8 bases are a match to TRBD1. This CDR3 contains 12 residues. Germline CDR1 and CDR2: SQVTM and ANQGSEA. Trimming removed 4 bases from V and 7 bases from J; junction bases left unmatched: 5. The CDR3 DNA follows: TGCAGCGTTGCGACAGGGGAGGGTGGCTACACCTTC. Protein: CSVATGEGGYTF.

This chain's CDR3 is CASSPKLRLGGETQYF. CDR3 bases: TGTGCCAGCAGCCCCAAACTCAGACTAGGCGGGGAGACCCAGTACTTC. The chain couples TRBV7-6 to TRBJ2-5, with D tentatively TRBD2 (6 bases). Deletions cut 5 bases from V and 5 bases from J, with 21 bases between. Per germline, CDR1 SGHVS and CDR2 FNYEAQ. CDR3 length equals 16 residues.

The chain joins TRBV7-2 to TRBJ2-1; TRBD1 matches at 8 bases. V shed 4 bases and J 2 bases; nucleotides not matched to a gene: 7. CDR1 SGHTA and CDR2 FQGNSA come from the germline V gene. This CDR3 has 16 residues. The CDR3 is CASSSGTGRPYNEQFF. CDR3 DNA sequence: TGTGCCAGCAGCTCGGGGACAGGTCGGCCCTACAATGAGCAGTTCTTC.

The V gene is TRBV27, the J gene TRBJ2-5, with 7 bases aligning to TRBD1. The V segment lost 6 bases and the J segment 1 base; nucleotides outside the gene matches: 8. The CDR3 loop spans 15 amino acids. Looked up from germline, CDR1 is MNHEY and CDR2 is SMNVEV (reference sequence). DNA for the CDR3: TGTGCCAGCAGATACCACGGGACAGCCCAAGAGACCCAGTACTTC. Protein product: CASRYHGTAQETQYF.

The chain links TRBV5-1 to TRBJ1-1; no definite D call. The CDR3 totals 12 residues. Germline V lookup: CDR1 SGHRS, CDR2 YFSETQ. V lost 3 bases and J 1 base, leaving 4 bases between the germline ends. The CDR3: CASSSGNTEAFF. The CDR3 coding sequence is TGCGCCAGCAGCTCAGGGAACACTGAAGCTTTCTTT.

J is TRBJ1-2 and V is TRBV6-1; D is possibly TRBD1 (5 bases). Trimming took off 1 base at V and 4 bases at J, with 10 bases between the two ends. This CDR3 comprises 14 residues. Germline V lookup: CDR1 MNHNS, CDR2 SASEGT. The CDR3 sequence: CASSEGREVYGYTF. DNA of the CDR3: TGTGCCAGCAGTGAAGGCAGGGAGGTCTATGGCTACACCTTC.

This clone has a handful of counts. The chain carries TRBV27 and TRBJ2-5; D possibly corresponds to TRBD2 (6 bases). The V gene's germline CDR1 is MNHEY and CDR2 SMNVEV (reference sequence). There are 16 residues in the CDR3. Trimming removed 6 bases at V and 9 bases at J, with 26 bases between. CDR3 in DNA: TGTGCCAGCAGGCGACAATCGACTAGTTTCTCAACTCCCCAGTACTTC. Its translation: CASRRQSTSFSTPQYF.

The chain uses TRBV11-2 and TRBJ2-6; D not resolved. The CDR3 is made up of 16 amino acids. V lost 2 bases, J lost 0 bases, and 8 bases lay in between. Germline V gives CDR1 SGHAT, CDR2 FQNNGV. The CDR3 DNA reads TGTGCCAGCAGCTTATTTGTCGTCTCTGGGGCCAACGTCCTGACTTTC. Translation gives CASSLFVVSGANVLTF.

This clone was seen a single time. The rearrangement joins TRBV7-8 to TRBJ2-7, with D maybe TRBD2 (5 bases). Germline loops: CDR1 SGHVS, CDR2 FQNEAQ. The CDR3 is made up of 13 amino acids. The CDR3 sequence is CASSLSSSYEQCV. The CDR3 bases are TGTGCCAGCAGCTTGTCTAGCTCCTACGAGCAGTGCGTC.

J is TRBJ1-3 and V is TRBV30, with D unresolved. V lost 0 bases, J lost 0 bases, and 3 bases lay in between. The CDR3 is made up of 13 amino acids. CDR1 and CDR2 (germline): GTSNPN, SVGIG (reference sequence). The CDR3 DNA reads TGTGCCTGGAGTGTCAACTCTGGAAACACCATATATTTT. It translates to CAWSVNSGNTIYF.